Sequencing of this TCR beta chain was carried out in a study of a mutant IDH1 vaccine in newly diagnosed glioma. Study-wide context: The initiation of vaccination occurred 4-6 weeks after radiotherapy alone, or with temozolomide cycles.

Produced via immunoSEQ multiplex PCR; TCRdb's table is partial and in-frame only. The table has just under 45,000 clones, approximately 90% seen once. Study-level findings and limits: Induction of immune responses by the vaccine occurred in about 95% of patients.

Specified time point: week 23, last vaccination. Doses of 300 ug of mutant IDH1 20-mer peptide were given with topical imiquimod. Donor tumors were new WHO grade 3 or 4 IDH1-mutant, ATRX-lost astrocytomas. Deletions cut 1 base from V and 3 bases from J, with 7 bases between. Looked up from germline, CDR1 is SQVTM and CDR2 is ANQGSEA. This CDR3 is built from 12 residues. About this clone itself: The antigen is undetermined.

The clonotype comes from a man between 50 and 59 years old with glioma. This rearrangement joins TRBV29-1 to TRBJ2-7; the D is unclear. The sample in question was PBMCs, obtained from a glioma patient whose treatment included an IDH1 peptide vaccine. CDR3 protein: CSVEGPRYEQYF. The CDR3 nucleotides are TGCAGCGTTGAAGGCCCGCGCTACGAGCAGTACTTC.